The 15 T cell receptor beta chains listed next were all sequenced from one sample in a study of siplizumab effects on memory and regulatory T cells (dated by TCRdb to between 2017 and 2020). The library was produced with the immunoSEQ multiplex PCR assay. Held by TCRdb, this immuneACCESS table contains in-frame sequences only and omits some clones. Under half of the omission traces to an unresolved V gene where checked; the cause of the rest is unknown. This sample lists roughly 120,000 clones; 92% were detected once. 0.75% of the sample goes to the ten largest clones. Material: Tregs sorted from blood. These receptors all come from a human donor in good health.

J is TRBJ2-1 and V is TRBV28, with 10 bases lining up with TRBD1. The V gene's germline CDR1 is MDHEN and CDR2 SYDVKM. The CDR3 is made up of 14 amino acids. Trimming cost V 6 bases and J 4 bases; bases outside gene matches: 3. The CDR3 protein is CASSRDRGYNEQFF. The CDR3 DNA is TGTGCCAGCAGCCGGGACAGGGGTTACAATGAGCAGTTCTTC. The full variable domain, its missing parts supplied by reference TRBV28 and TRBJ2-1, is DVKVTQSSRYLVKRTGEKVFLECVQDMDHENMFWYRQDPGLGLRLIYFSYDVKMKEKGDIPEGYSVSREKKERFSLILESASTNQTSMYLCASSRDRGYNEQFFGPGTRLTVL.

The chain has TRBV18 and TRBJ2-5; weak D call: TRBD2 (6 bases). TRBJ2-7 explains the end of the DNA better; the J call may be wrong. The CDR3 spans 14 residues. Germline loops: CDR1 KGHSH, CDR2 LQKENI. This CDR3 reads CASSPKEGTYEQYF. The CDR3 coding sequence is TGTGCCAGCTCACCTAAGGAGGGGACCTACGAGCAGTACTTC.

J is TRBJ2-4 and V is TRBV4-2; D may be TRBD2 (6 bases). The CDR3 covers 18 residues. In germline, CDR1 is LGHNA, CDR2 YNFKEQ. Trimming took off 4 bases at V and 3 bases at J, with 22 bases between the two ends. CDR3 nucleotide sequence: TGTGCCAGCAGCCCCACCCGAGGTCTCGGGGGACGCAAAAACATTCAGTACTTC. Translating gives CASSPTRGLGGRKNIQYF.

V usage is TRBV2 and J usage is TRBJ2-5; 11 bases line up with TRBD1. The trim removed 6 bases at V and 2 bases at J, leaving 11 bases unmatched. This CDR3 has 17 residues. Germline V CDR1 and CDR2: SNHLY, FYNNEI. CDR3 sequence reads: CASSSRGQGARQETQYF. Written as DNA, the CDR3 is TGTGCCAGCAGCTCCAGAGGACAGGGGGCTCGGCAAGAGACCCAGTACTTC.

CDR3 in DNA: TGTGCCAGAAGCTTGCAGAGTACCCGCCACGAGCAGTACTTC. Its translation is CARSLQSTRHEQYF. The chain has TRBV5-3 and TRBJ2-7; D is undetermined. TRBV5-3 is reported as an ORF; its role is uncertain. V lost 1 base and J lost 5, with 13 bases in between. The CDR3 has 14 amino acids.

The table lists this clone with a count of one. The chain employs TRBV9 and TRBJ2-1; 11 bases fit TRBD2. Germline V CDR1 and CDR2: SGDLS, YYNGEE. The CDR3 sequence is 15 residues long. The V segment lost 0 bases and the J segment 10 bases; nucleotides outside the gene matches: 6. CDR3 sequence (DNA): TGTGCCAGCAGCGTAGCACTAGCGGGAGTGAGGGAGCAGTTCTTC. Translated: CASSVALAGVREQFF. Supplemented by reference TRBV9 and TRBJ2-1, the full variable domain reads DSGVTQTPKHLITATGQRVTLRCSPRSGDLSVYWYQQSLDQGLQFLIQYYNGEERAKGNILERFSAQQFPDLHSELNLSSLELGDSALYFCASSVALAGVREQFFGPGTRLTVL.

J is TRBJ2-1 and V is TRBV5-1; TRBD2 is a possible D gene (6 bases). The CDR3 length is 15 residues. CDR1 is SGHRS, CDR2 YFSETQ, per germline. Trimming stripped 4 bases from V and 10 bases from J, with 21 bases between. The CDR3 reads CASSGGLAAGGEQFF. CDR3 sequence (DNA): TGCGCCAGCAGCGGGGGTTTAGCGGCAGGAGGCGAGCAGTTCTTC.

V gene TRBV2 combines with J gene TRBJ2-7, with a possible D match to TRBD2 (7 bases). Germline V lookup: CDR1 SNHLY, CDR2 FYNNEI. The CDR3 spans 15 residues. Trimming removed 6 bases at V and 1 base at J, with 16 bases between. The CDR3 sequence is CASRRLRGASYEQYF. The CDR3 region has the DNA TGTGCCAGCAGGCGGTTACGGGGGGCTTCCTACGAGCAGTACTTC.

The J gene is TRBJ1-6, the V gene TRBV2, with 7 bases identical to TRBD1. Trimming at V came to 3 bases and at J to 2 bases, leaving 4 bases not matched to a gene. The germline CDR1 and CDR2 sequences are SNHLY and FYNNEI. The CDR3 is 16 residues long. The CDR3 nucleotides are TGTGCCAGCAGTGACGTGACAGGGCCCTATAATTCACCCCTCCACTTT. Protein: CASSDVTGPYNSPLHF.

The CDR3 loop reads CASSWGASGYNEQFF. CDR3 bases: TGTGCCAGCAGTTGGGGGGCTAGCGGGTACAATGAGCAGTTCTTC. The V and J genes are TRBV19 and TRBJ2-1; 8 positions agree with TRBD2. CDR3 length equals 15 residues. Unmatched junction bases numbered 11, after V lost 9 bases and J lost 4 bases. The germline CDR1 and CDR2 sequences are LNHDA and SQIVND (reference sequence).

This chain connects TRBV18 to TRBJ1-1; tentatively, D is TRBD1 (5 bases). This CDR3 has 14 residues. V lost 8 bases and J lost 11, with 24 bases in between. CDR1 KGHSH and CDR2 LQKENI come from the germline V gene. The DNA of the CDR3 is TGTGCCAGCACCCGAAGCGACAGCGCCGCTGGGGCTTTCTTT. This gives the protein CASTRSDSAAGAFF.

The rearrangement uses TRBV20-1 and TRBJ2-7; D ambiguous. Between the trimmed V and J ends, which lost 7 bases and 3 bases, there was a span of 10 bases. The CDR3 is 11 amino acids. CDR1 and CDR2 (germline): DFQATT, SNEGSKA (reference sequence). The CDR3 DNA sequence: TGCAGTGGCCAAATTAACTACGAGCAGTACTTC. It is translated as CSGQINYEQYF.

This CDR3 reads CASSFRLAEQETQYF. The CDR3 nucleotides read TGTGCCAGCAGTTTCAGGCTAGCCGAACAAGAGACCCAGTACTTC. This chain links TRBV13 with TRBJ2-5, with a weak D call TRBD2 (5 bases). The CDR3 runs to 15 residues. The germline V and J ends were trimmed by 6 bases and 2 bases, with 16 bases remaining between them. Germline-derived CDR1 and CDR2 are PRHDT and FYEKMQ (reference sequence).

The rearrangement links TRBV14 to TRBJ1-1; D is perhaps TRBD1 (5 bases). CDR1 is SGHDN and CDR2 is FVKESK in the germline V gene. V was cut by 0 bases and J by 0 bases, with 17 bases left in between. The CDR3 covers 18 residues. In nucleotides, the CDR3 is TGTGCCAGCAGCCAAGATTCAGGGCCAGTAGCCATGAACACTGAAGCTTTCTTT. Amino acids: CASSQDSGPVAMNTEAFF.

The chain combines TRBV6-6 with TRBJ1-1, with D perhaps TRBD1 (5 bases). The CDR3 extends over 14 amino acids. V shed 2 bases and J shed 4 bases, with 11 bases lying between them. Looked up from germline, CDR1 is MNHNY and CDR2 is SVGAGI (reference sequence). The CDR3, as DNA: TGTGCCAGCAGTTACCGCGGGGGTTCCACTGAAGCTTTCTTT. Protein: CASSYRGGSTEAFF.